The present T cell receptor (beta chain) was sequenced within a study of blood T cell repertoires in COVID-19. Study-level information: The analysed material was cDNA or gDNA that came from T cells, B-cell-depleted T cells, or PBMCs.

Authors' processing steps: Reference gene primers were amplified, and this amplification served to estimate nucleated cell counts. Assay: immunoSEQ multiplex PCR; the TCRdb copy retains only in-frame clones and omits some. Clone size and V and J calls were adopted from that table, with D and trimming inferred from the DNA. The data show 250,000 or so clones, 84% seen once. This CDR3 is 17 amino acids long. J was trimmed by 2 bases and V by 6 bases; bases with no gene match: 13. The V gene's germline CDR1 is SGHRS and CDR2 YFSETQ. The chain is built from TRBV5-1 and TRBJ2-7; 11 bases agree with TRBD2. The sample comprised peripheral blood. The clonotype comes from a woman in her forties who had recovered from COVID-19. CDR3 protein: CASTPSFSGGDPYEQYF. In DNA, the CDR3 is TGCGCCAGCACTCCCTCCTTTAGCGGGGGGGATCCCTACGAGCAGTACTTC.